This TCR beta chain was retrieved from a study of tumour-infiltrating T cells in Burkitt lymphoma. About the study: Repertoire clonality predicted overall and progression-free survival.

Measured with immunoSEQ multiplex PCR; TCRdb has only the in-frame clones, and not every one. The sample shows about 4,400 clones, under 90% of them seen only once. The clonotype originates from a human donor with diffuse large B-cell lymphoma. Some clones in this sample may be carry-over from other donors' samples. The specimen sequenced was tumor tissue.

DNA of the CDR3: TGTGCCAGCAGCTTGGACTGGGAAACAGTCATGAACACTGAAGCTTTCTTT. Its protein is CASSLDWETVMNTEAFF. The chain carries TRBV5-6 and TRBJ1-1, with no clear D. The CDR3 is 17 amino acids. V lost 0 bases to trimming and J lost 0 bases, with 15 bases between them. Looked up from germline, CDR1 is SGHDT and CDR2 is YYEEEE.